These T cell receptor beta chains were read from a single sample in a study of cytomegalovirus exposure and HLA in healthy donors. TCRdb keeps only in-frame clones here, not all; method: immunoSEQ multiplex PCR. The sample shows 70,000 to 95,000 clones, over 60% of them seen only once. The sequenced sample was PBMCs. Every receptor here comes from a man aged 30 to 39 in good health and CMV-seropositive. Each CDR3 is given with its conserved first and last residue. Each record gives: clone size, J gene, V gene, D gene, CDR3 protein, CDR3 DNA. A D gene is named only where the DNA matches it firmly. The size field is filled for only some rows; it gives once, few, many or a size class.

abundance: .
j_gene: TRBJ1-1
v_gene: TRBV5-6
d_gene: .
CDR3aa: CASSSLTGMNTEAFF
CDR3nt: TGTGCCAGCAGCTCGCTGACAGGAATGAACACTGAAGCTTTCTTT

abundance: .
j_gene: TRBJ1-2
v_gene: TRBV19
d_gene: TRBD1
CDR3aa: CASSPTTGGGYTF
CDR3nt: TGTGCCAGTAGTCCAACTACAGGGGGTGGCTACACCTTC

abundance: .
j_gene: TRBJ1-1
v_gene: TRBV28
d_gene: .
CDR3aa: CASSLPPAPNTEAFF
CDR3nt: TGTGCCAGCAGTTTACCCCCAGCGCCGAACACTGAAGCTTTCTTT

abundance: .
j_gene: TRBJ2-2
v_gene: TRBV29-1
d_gene: TRBD2
CDR3aa: CSVQTSGTNTGELFF
CDR3nt: TGCAGCGTCCAGACTAGCGGGACGAACACCGGGGAGCTGTTTTTT

abundance: .
j_gene: TRBJ2-1
v_gene: TRBV5-1
d_gene: .
CDR3aa: CASSSRGANEQFF
CDR3nt: TGCGCCAGCAGCTCCAGGGGTGCCAATGAGCAGTTCTTC

abundance: .
j_gene: TRBJ1-6
v_gene: TRBV28
d_gene: .
CDR3aa: CATYREGTSPLHF
CDR3nt: TGTGCCACCTACAGGGAGGGGACTTCACCCCTCCACTTT

abundance: .
j_gene: TRBJ1-1
v_gene: TRBV10-3
d_gene: TRBD1
CDR3aa: CAINQRGPAGNTEAFF
CDR3nt: TGTGCCATCAACCAGAGGGGGCCAGCAGGTAACACTGAAGCTTTCTTT

abundance: .
j_gene: TRBJ1-4
v_gene: TRBV7-9
d_gene: .
CDR3aa: CSSSGGGEKLFF
CDR3nt: TGTTCCAGCAGTGGAGGCGGTGAAAAACTGTTTTTT

abundance: once
j_gene: TRBJ1-6
v_gene: TRBV30
d_gene: .
CDR3aa: CAWSVQLNSPLHF
CDR3nt: TGTGCCTGGAGTGTACAGCTCAATTCACCCCTCCACTTT

abundance: once
j_gene: TRBJ1-2
v_gene: TRBV19
d_gene: TRBD1
CDR3aa: CASSSGQGVYGYTF
CDR3nt: TGTGCCAGTAGTTCCGGACAGGGGGTCTATGGCTACACCTTC

abundance: many
j_gene: TRBJ2-7
v_gene: TRBV14
d_gene: .
CDR3aa: CASSQPQGSGQYF
CDR3nt: TGTGCCAGCAGCCAACCTCAGGGATCGGGCCAGTACTTC

abundance: .
j_gene: TRBJ1-4
v_gene: TRBV19
d_gene: .
CDR3aa: CASSRAATNEKLFF
CDR3nt: TGTGCCAGTAGTAGGGCTGCAACTAATGAAAAACTGTTTTTT

abundance: .
j_gene: TRBJ2-3
v_gene: TRBV29-1
d_gene: .
CDR3aa: CSHYLPSTDTQYF
CDR3nt: TGCAGCCACTATCTCCCTAGCACAGATACGCAGTATTTT

abundance: .
j_gene: TRBJ1-5
v_gene: TRBV6-1
d_gene: .
CDR3aa: CATETDSRNQPQHF
CDR3nt: TGTGCCACTGAAACAGACAGTCGCAATCAGCCCCAGCATTTT

abundance: .
j_gene: TRBJ1-1
v_gene: TRBV18
d_gene: .
CDR3aa: CASSPPAYTEAFF
CDR3nt: TGTGCCAGCTCACCCCCAGCGTACACTGAAGCTTTCTTT

abundance: .
j_gene: TRBJ1-1
v_gene: TRBV7-9
d_gene: .
CDR3aa: CASRYMGGPNTEAFF
CDR3nt: TGTGCCAGCAGATATATGGGGGGGCCTAACACTGAAGCTTTCTTT

abundance: .
j_gene: TRBJ1-2
v_gene: TRBV12-2
d_gene: .
CDR3aa: CASRPPGQGARVNYGYTF
CDR3nt: TGTGCAAGTCGCCCTCCGGGACAGGGGGCGCGGGTCAACTATGGCTACACCTTC

abundance: .
j_gene: TRBJ1-5
v_gene: TRBV27
d_gene: TRBD1
CDR3aa: CASTIRQGAGQPQHF
CDR3nt: TGTGCCAGCACCATAAGACAGGGGGCTGGACAGCCCCAGCATTTT

abundance: once
j_gene: TRBJ2-7
v_gene: TRBV7-6
d_gene: TRBD1
CDR3aa: CASSLDRDGTGTYEQYF
CDR3nt: TGTGCCAGCAGCTTAGATCGGGATGGGACAGGGACCTACGAGCAGTACTTC

abundance: .
j_gene: TRBJ2-1
v_gene: TRBV11-2
d_gene: TRBD1
CDR3aa: CASSLLFGQGNEQFF
CDR3nt: TGTGCCAGCAGCCTACTGTTTGGACAGGGCAATGAGCAGTTCTTC

abundance: .
j_gene: TRBJ2-1
v_gene: TRBV7-9
d_gene: .
CDR3aa: CASSSVTPEQFF
CDR3nt: TGTGCCAGCAGCTCAGTTACCCCTGAGCAGTTCTTC

abundance: .
j_gene: TRBJ2-3
v_gene: TRBV18
d_gene: TRBD2
CDR3aa: CASSAGHSGTDTQYF
CDR3nt: TGTGCCAGCTCAGCCGGGCATAGCGGGACAGATACGCAGTATTTT

abundance: few
j_gene: TRBJ1-4
v_gene: TRBV11-2
d_gene: TRBD1
CDR3aa: CASSSSLLRDSKEKLFF
CDR3nt: TGTGCCAGCAGCTCCAGTCTCCTCCGGGACAGTAAGGAAAAACTGTTTTTT

abundance: .
j_gene: TRBJ1-1
v_gene: TRBV7-9
d_gene: .
CDR3aa: CASSSGTGNTEAFF
CDR3nt: TGTGCCAGCAGCTCTGGGACTGGGAACACTGAAGCTTTCTTT

abundance: .
j_gene: TRBJ2-5
v_gene: TRBV4-3
d_gene: .
CDR3aa: CASSVQWAGEETQYF
CDR3nt: TGCGCCAGCAGCGTTCAATGGGCCGGGGAAGAGACCCAGTACTTC

abundance: .
j_gene: TRBJ1-6
v_gene: TRBV19
d_gene: .
CDR3aa: CASQRLLNSPLHF
CDR3nt: TGTGCCAGCCAACGGTTACTAAATTCACCCCTCCACTTT